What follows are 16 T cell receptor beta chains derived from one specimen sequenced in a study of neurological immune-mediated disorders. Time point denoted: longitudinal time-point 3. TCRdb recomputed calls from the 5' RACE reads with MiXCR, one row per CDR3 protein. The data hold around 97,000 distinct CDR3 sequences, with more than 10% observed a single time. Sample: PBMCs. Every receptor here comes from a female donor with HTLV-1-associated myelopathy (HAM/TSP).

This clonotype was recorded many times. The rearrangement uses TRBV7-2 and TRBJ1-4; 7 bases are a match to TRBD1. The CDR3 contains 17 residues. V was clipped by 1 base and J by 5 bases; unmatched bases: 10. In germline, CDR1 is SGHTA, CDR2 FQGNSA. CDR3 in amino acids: CASSLEDWDSQNEKLFF. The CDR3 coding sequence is TGTGCCAGCAGCTTAGAAGATTGGGACAGCCAAAATGAAAAACTGTTTTTT.

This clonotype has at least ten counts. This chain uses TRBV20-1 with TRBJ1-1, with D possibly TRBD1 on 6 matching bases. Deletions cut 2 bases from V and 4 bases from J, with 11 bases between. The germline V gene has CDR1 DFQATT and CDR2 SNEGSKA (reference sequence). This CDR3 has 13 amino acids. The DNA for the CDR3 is TGCAGTGCTAGAAAACAGGGCGGCACTGAAGCTTTCTTT. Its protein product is CSARKQGGTEAFF.

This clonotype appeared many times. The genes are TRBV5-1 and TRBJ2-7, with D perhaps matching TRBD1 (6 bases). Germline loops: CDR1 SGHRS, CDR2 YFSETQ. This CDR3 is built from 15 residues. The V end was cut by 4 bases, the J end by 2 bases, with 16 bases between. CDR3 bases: TGCGCCAGCAGCCCGACAGGCAGGGGAACCTACGAGCAGTACTTC. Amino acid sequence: CASSPTGRGTYEQYF.

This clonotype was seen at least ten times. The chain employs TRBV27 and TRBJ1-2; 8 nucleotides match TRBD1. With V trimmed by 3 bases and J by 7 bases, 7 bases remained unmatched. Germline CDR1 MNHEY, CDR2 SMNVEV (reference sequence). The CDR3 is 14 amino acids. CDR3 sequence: CASSFRDRGSGYTF. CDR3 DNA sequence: TGTGCCAGCAGTTTCCGCGACAGGGGAAGTGGCTACACCTTC.

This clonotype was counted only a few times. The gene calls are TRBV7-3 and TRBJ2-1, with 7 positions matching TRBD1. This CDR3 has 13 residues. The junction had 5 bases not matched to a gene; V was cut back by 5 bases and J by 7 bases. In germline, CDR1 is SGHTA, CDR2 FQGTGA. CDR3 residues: CASSPGTANEQFF. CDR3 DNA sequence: TGTGCCAGCAGCCCCGGGACAGCGAATGAGCAGTTCTTC.

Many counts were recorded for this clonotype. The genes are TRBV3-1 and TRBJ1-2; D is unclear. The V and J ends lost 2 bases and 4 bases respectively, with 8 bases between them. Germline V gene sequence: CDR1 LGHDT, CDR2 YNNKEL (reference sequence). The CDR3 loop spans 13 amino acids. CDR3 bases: TGTGCCAGCAGCCAACTAACAGCCTATGGCTACACCTTC. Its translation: CASSQLTAYGYTF.

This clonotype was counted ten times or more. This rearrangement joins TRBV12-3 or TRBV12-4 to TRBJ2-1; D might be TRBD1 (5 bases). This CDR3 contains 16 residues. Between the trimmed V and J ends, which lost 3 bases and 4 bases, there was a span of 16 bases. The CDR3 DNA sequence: TGTGCCAGCAGTTTTGGCACAAATCGACAGTACAATGAGCAGTTCTTC. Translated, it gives CASSFGTNRQYNEQFF.

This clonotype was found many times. CDR3 DNA sequence: TGTGCCAGCAGTCTCTTAGCGGGGGGGCGGGAGCAGTTCTTC. It encodes CASSLLAGGREQFF. The chain links TRBV28 to TRBJ2-1; 11 nucleotides agree with TRBD2. Germline lookup yields CDR1 MDHEN and CDR2 SYDVKM. V dropped 5 bases and J dropped 10; count of bases not matched to a gene: 7. This CDR3 comprises 14 residues.

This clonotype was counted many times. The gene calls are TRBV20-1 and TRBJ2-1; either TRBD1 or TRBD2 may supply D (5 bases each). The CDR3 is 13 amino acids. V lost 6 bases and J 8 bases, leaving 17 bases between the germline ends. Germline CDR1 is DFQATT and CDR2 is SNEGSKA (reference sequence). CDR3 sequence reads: CSARWTGRDEQFF. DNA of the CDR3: TGCAGTGCGAGGTGGACGGGGCGTGATGAGCAGTTCTTC.

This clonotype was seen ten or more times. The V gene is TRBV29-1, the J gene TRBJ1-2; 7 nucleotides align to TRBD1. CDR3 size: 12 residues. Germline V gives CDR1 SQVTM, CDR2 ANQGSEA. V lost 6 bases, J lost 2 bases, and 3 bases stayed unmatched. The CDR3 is CSVDRANYGYTF. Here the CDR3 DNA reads TGCAGCGTCGACAGGGCAAACTATGGCTACACCTTC.

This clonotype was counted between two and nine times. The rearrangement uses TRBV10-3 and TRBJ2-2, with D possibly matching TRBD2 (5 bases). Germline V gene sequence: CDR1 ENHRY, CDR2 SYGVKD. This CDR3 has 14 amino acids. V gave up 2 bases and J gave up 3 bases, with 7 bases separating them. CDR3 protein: CAISETLDTGELFF. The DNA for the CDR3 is TGTGCCATCAGTGAGACACTAGACACCGGGGAGCTGTTTTTT.

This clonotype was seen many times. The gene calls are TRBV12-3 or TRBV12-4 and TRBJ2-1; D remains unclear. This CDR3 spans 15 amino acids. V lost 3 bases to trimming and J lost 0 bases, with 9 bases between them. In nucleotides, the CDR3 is TGTGCCAGCAGTTTGGGCTTCACCTCCTACAATGAGCAGTTCTTC. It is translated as CASSLGFTSYNEQFF.

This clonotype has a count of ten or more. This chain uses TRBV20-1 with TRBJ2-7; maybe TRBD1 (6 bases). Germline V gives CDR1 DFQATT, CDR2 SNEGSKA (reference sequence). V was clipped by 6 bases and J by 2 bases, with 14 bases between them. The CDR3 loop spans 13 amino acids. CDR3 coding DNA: TGCAGTGCCAAACAGGGTCTTGCCTACGAGCAGTACTTC. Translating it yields CSAKQGLAYEQYF.

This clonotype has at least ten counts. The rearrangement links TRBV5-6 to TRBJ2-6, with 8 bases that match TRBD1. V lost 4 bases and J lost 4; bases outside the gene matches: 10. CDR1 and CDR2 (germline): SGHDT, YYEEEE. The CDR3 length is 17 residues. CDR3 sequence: CASSPARTGFGANVLTF. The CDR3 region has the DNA TGTGCCAGCAGCCCAGCCCGGACAGGGTTCGGGGCCAACGTCCTGACTTTC.

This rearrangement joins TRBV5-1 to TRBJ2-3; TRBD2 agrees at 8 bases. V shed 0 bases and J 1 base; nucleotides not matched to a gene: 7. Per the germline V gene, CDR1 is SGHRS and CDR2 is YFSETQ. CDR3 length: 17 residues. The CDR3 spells CASSLGLGLAGTDTQYF. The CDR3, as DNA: TGCGCCAGCAGCTTGGGTTTAGGACTAGCTGGCACAGATACGCAGTATTTT.

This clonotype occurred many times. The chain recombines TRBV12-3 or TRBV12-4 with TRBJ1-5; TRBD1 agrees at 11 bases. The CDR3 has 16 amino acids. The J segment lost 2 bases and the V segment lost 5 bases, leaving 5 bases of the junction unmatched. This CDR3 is CASSTGTGGGNQPQHF. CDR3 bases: TGTGCCAGCAGTACCGGGACAGGGGGGGGCAATCAGCCCCAGCATTTT.